These 8 T cell receptor beta chains were sequenced from one sample in a study of blood T cell repertoires in COVID-19 (TCRdb year 2020). The library was built by means of the immunoSEQ multiplex PCR assay. Entries here come from immuneACCESS through TCRdb and include only in-frame sequences with V and J called. Some clones fail to appear in such tables; in the studies checked, an unresolved V gene covers under half of the shortfall, and the cause of the remainder is unknown. A total of about 260,000 clones appear in this sample, around 82% of them only once. Jointly, the top ten make up 8% to 10% of the sample. Sequencing was done on a sample of peripheral blood. These receptor sequences come from a woman in her fifties or sixties who had recovered from COVID-19.

This clone was found a few times. The chain joins TRBV19 to TRBJ2-7; the match to TRBD1 covers 9 bases. The CDR3 runs 14 residues. In germline, CDR1 is LNHDA, CDR2 SQIVND (reference sequence). The J segment lost 7 bases and the V segment lost 8 bases, leaving 12 bases of the junction unmatched. CDR3: CASQARTGAREQYF. As DNA, the CDR3 is TGTGCCAGTCAGGCCAGGACAGGGGCTCGGGAGCAGTACTTC.

V is TRBV28 and J is TRBJ2-7, with TRBD1 matching over 10 bases. The germline V gene has CDR1 MDHEN and CDR2 SYDVKM. The trim removed 10 bases at V and 5 bases at J, leaving 17 bases unmatched. The CDR3 covers 16 residues. CDR3 loop: CATYPIPGQGSHEQYF. In nucleotides, the CDR3 is TGTGCCACCTACCCTATCCCGGGACAGGGGTCCCACGAGCAGTACTTC.

This chain connects TRBV29-1 to TRBJ2-2; unclear D gene. Germline loops: CDR1 SQVTM, CDR2 ANQGSEA. V dropped 3 bases and J dropped 6 bases, with 14 bases sitting between them. The CDR3 consists of 14 residues. CDR3 sequence: CSVDPGAPPGELFF. The CDR3 coding sequence is TGCAGCGTTGACCCCGGTGCCCCCCCCGGGGAGCTGTTTTTT.

The chain combines TRBV28 with TRBJ1-1; D unclear. Trimming took 8 bases from V and 8 from J, leaving 18 bases between them. The CDR3 is 13 residues long. CDR1 and CDR2 (germline): MDHEN, SYDVKM. The CDR3 is CASFQPPGIEAFF. The CDR3, as DNA: TGTGCCAGCTTCCAGCCTCCGGGAATCGAAGCTTTCTTT.

In DNA, the CDR3 is TGTGCCAGCAGTTACTCACTGACAGGGGAGGGCTATGGCTACACCTTC. Its protein is CASSYSLTGEGYGYTF. This chain connects TRBV6-5 to TRBJ1-2; 8 bases line up with TRBD1. The CDR3 loop spans 16 amino acids. CDR1 and CDR2 (germline): MNHEY, SVGAGI. Trimming cost V 0 bases and J 4 bases; bases outside gene matches: 7.

The rearrangement joins TRBV4-1 to TRBJ2-4, with D possibly matching TRBD2 (5 bases). Trimming removed 1 base from V and 3 bases from J, with 10 bases in between. From germline, CDR1 is MGHRA and CDR2 YSYEKL. The CDR3 totals 15 residues. The CDR3, as DNA: TGCGCCAGCAGCCAAGTTGAGACTAACAAAAACATTCAGTACTTC. Translated, it gives CASSQVETNKNIQYF.

V and J are TRBV7-2 and TRBJ2-3, with 8 bases matching TRBD2. The J segment lost 0 bases and the V segment lost 5 bases, leaving 13 bases of the junction unmatched. The CDR3 is made up of 18 amino acids. The germline V gene encodes CDR1 SGHTA and CDR2 FQGNSA. The CDR3 loop reads CASSKTSAGTSSTDTQYF. The CDR3 DNA sequence: TGTGCCAGCAGCAAGACTAGCGCCGGAACCTCTAGCACAGATACGCAGTATTTT.

The chain has TRBV19 and TRBJ1-2; 11 bases are shared with TRBD1. The CDR3 loop spans 16 amino acids. From germline, CDR1 is LNHDA and CDR2 SQIVND (reference sequence). Trimming took 3 bases from V and 4 from J; bases not matched to a gene: 7. The CDR3 is CASSMDRGRRSYGYTF. CDR3 DNA sequence: TGTGCCAGTAGTATGGACAGGGGGCGCCGGAGCTATGGCTACACCTTC.